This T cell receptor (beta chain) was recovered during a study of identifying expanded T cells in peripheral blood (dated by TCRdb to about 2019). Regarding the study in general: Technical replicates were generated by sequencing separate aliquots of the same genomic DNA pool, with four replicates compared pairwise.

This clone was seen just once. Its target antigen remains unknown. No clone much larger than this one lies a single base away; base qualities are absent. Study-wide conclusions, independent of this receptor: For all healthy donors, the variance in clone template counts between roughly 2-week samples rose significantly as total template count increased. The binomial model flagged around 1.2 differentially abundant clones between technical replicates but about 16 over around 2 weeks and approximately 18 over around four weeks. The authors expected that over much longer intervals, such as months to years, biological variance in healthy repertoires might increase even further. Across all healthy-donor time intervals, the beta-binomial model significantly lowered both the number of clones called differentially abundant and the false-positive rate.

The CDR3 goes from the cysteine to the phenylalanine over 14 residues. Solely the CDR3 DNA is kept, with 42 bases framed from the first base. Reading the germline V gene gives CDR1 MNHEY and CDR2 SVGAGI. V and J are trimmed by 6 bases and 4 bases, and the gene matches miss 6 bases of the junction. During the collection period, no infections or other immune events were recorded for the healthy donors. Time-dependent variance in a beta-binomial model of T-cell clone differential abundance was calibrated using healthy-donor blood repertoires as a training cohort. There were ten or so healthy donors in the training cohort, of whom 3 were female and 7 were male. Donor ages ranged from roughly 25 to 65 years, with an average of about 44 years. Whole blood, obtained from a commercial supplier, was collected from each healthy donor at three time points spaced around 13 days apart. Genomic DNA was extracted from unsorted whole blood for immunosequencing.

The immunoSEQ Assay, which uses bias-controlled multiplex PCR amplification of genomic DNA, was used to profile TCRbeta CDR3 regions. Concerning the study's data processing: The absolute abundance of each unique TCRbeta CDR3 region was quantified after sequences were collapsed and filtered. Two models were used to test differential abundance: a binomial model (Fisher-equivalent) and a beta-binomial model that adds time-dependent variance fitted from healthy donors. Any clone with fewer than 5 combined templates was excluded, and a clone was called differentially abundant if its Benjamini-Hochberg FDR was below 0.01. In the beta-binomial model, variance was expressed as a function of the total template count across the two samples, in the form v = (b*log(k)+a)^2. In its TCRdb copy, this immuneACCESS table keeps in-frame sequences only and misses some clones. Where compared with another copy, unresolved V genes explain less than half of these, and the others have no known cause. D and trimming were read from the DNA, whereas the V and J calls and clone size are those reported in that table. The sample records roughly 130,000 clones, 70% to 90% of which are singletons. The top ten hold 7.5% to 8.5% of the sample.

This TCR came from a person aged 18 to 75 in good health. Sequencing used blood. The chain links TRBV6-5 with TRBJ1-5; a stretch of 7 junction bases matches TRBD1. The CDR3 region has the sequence CASSLQGPNQPQHF. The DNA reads TGTGCCAGCAGCTTACAGGGGCCGAATCAGCCCCAGCATTTT.